Below, 32 T cell receptor beta chains from the same sample are listed, as sequenced in a study of low-dose radiotherapy and immunotherapy resistance in tumors. Time point here: before trial treatment. Alpha and beta chains were covered, as first-strand cDNA relied on TRAV- and TRBV-specific primers. TCRs were amplified for roughly 22 PCR cycles with a constant-region primer and V-primer adapter. Each CDR3 protein gets one entry after TCRdb re-called the reads with MiXCR. The sample yields tens of thousands of distinct CDR3 sequences, under 30% seen once. The material sequenced was PBMCs, taken before treatment. Source of these receptors: a male donor with prostate cancer.

This clonotype was picked up many times. This chain links TRBV3-1 with TRBJ2-1, with TRBD2 matching 8 bases. The CDR3 has 15 amino acids. The germline gives CDR1 LGHDT, CDR2 YNNKEL (reference sequence). Trimming cost V 4 bases and J 9 bases; bases outside gene matches: 11. The CDR3 reads CASSPHRGGPSEQFF. For the CDR3, the DNA is TGTGCCAGCAGCCCCCACCGGGGGGGGCCAAGTGAGCAGTTCTTC.

This clonotype was seen many times. The rearrangement links TRBV4-2 to TRBJ1-1; D is perhaps TRBD1 (6 bases). CDR3 size: 13 residues. V lost 4 bases and J lost 4, with 10 bases in between. CDR1 and CDR2 (germline): LGHNA, YNFKEQ. The CDR3 region has the DNA TGTGCCAGCAGCCGCACAGGGTCCACTGAAGCTTTCTTT. Its translation: CASSRTGSTEAFF.

This clonotype has at least ten counts. The genes are TRBV7-9 and TRBJ2-1, with 8 nucleotides matching TRBD2. J gave up 5 bases and V 4 bases, and 7 bases lay outside the gene matches. This CDR3 has 15 amino acids. Germline CDR1 and CDR2: SEHNR and FQNEAQ (reference sequence). CDR3 sequence reads: CASSSPGGVNNEQFF. CDR3 sequence (DNA): TGTGCCAGCAGCTCCCCCGGGGGGGTAAACAATGAGCAGTTCTTC.

At least ten counts were recorded for this clonotype. V is TRBV10-3 and J is TRBJ2-2, with 8 nucleotides matching TRBD1. CDR1 ENHRY and CDR2 SYGVKD come from the germline V gene. V gave up 9 bases and J gave up 5 bases; unmatched junction bases: 8. There are 14 residues in the CDR3. The CDR3 DNA is TGTGCCATGACAGGGGAGAGTAGGACCGGGGAGCTGTTTTTT. It codes for CAMTGESRTGELFF.

In the case of this clonotype: This is likely an artifact of a read error, given a far larger clone one base away. This rearrangement joins TRBV5-1 to TRBJ2-1, with a possible D match to TRBD1 (6 bases). CDR3 length: 16 residues. Between the trimmed V and J ends, which lost 4 bases and 10 bases, there was a span of 24 bases. The V gene's germline CDR1 is SGHRS and CDR2 YFSETQ. CDR3 nucleotide sequence: TGCGCCAGCAGCAATGCGAGGACAGAGTTAGCGAGGGAGCAGTTCTTC. Protein sequence: CASSNARTELAREQFF.

The rearrangement joins TRBV2 to TRBJ2-7, with TRBD2 matching 7 bases. The CDR3 extends over 14 amino acids. V was clipped by 3 bases and J by 3 bases; unmatched bases: 5. CDR1 is SNHLY and CDR2 is FYNNEI in the germline V gene. The CDR3 coding sequence is TGTGCCAGCAGTGATCTAGCGGTACACTACGAGCAGTACTTC. Its protein product is CASSDLAVHYEQYF.

This clonotype was seen at least ten times. V is TRBV5-4 and J is TRBJ2-5, with 11 bases matching TRBD2. The CDR3 totals 15 residues. V lost 5 bases to trimming and J lost 5 bases; unmatched junction nucleotides: 8. CDR1 is SGHNT and CDR2 is YYREEE in the germline V gene (reference sequence). The CDR3 protein is CASSSRVAGGETQYF. The DNA for the CDR3 is TGTGCCAGCAGTTCCAGGGTAGCGGGAGGGGAGACCCAGTACTTC.

This clonotype occurred many times. The chain has TRBV19 and TRBJ1-5; D call uncertain. V shed 1 base and J shed 0 bases, with 10 bases lying between them. CDR3 size: 16 residues. Germline V gives CDR1 LNHDA, CDR2 SQIVND (reference sequence). The CDR3 DNA reads TGTGCCAGTAGTATAGTCTGGGCTAATAGCAATCAGCCCCAGCATTTT. Translated, it gives CASSIVWANSNQPQHF.

This clonotype was counted ten times or more. The V and J genes are TRBV29-1 and TRBJ1-1; D might be TRBD1 (6 bases). Germline V CDR1 and CDR2: SQVTM, ANQGSEA. CDR3 length: 14 amino acids. Trimming removed 4 bases at V and 5 bases at J, with 17 bases between. The CDR3 here is CSVAGAGRGTEAFF. The CDR3 nucleotides read TGCAGCGTTGCTGGGGCGGGCAGGGGAACTGAAGCTTTCTTT.

This clonotype was detected ten times or more. The chain uses TRBV28 and TRBJ1-4, with D maybe TRBD1 (5 bases). This CDR3 has 14 amino acids. Germline CDR1 is MDHEN and CDR2 is SYDVKM. The V end was cut by 5 bases, the J end by 7 bases, with 14 bases between. CDR3 DNA sequence: TGTGCCAGCAGTGATATGGGGCGAAGTGAAAAACTGTTTTTT. This sequence encodes CASSDMGRSEKLFF.

Many counts were recorded for this clonotype. The genes are TRBV13 and TRBJ2-7; D is perhaps TRBD1 (6 bases). Per germline, CDR1 PRHDT and CDR2 FYEKMQ (reference sequence). Trimming left V 2 bases short and J 4 bases short, with 12 bases between. The CDR3 is 14 amino acids. CDR3 sequence: CASSLYQGGYEQYF. CDR3 nucleotides: TGTGCCAGCAGCTTATACCAAGGGGGTTACGAGCAGTACTTC.

This clonotype has ten or more counts. The CDR3 sequence: CASSSSPRVGGETQYF. The CDR3 coding sequence is TGCGCCAGCAGCTCGTCCCCCCGGGTGGGGGGCGAGACCCAGTACTTC. The V gene is TRBV5-1, the J gene TRBJ2-5; D possibly matches TRBD1 or TRBD2 (6 bases each). The CDR3 covers 16 residues. CDR1 is SGHRS, CDR2 YFSETQ, per germline. The V end was cut by 3 bases, the J end by 5 bases, with 20 bases between.

The table lists this clonotype with many counts. The V gene is TRBV28, the J gene TRBJ2-7, with no clear D. This CDR3 comprises 11 residues. V lost 6 bases to trimming and J lost 1 base, with 4 bases between them. In germline, CDR1 is MDHEN, CDR2 SYDVKM. CDR3 region: CASRGSYEQYF. CDR3 nucleotides: TGTGCCAGCAGGGGTTCCTACGAGCAGTACTTC.

Points on this clonotype: Germline is not matched at one junction end, which may reflect a read error. The chain links TRBV3-1 to TRBJ2-7, with D possibly being TRBD2 (5 bases). The V gene's germline CDR1 is LGHDT and CDR2 YNNKEL (reference sequence). The CDR3 has 13 residues. As DNA, the CDR3 is TGTGCCAGCAGCAAAGAGGGCTGGACCGAGCAGTACTTC. This encodes CASSKEGWTEQYF.

The V and J genes are TRBV13 and TRBJ2-7; TRBD2 matches at 9 bases. The CDR3 spans 16 residues. Germline trimming cut 5 bases from V and 0 bases from J; bases unmatched to any gene: 8. Germline assignment: CDR1 PRHDT and CDR2 FYEKMQ (reference sequence). CDR3 protein: CASSQESGGPSYEQYF. The CDR3 nucleotides are TGTGCCAGCAGCCAAGAGAGCGGGGGGCCCTCCTACGAGCAGTACTTC.

At least ten counts were recorded for this clonotype. The chain links TRBV9 to TRBJ2-1; 7 nucleotides agree with TRBD2. Germline loops: CDR1 SGDLS, CDR2 YYNGEE. Trimming took 1 base from V and 15 from J; bases not matched to a gene: 25. CDR3 size: 18 residues. CDR3 DNA sequence: TGTGCCAGCAGCGTAATGGGGGGGTCGGACGGTTCTACAATTGGGCTGTTCTTC. The encoded protein is CASSVMGGSDGSTIGLFF.

This clonotype has ten or more counts. The chain combines TRBV12-3 or TRBV12-4 with TRBJ2-2; 11 nucleotides agree with TRBD1. The junction had 4 bases not matched to a gene; V was cut back by 3 bases and J by 7 bases. CDR3 length equals 15 residues. The CDR3 is CASSFGQGAIGELFF. In nucleotides, the CDR3 is TGTGCCAGCAGTTTTGGACAGGGGGCGATCGGGGAGCTGTTTTTT.

This clonotype has ten or more counts. V and J are TRBV5-1 and TRBJ2-1; TRBD2 aligns across 12 bases. Germline CDR1 and CDR2: SGHRS and YFSETQ. V shed 7 bases and J 7 bases; nucleotides not matched to a gene: 9. The CDR3 runs 15 residues. The CDR3 spells CASGLAGGPGNEQFF. CDR3 bases: TGCGCCAGCGGTCTAGCGGGAGGGCCAGGGAATGAGCAGTTCTTC.

In its sample, this clonotype was seen many times. The gene calls are TRBV2 and TRBJ2-2; TRBD1 might be the D (5 bases). CDR1 and CDR2 from the germline V gene are SNHLY and FYNNEI. This CDR3 has 13 residues. V was cut by 9 bases and J by 0 bases, with 8 bases left in between. As DNA, the CDR3 is TGTGCCAGAGAAGGGGCGAACACCGGGGAGCTGTTTTTT. This gives the protein CAREGANTGELFF.

This clonotype is judged medium-sized. The CDR3 DNA follows: TGTGCCAGCCAGGGGGCACAGAGCACAGATACGCAGTATTTT. Protein: CASQGAQSTDTQYF. V is TRBV2 and J is TRBJ2-3; 8 positions agree with TRBD1. CDR3 length: 14 residues. The V gene's germline CDR1 is SNHLY and CDR2 FYNNEI. Unmatched junction bases numbered 4, after V lost 8 bases and J lost 0 bases. Full variable domain (missing parts from reference TRBV2 and TRBJ2-3): EPEVTQTPSHQVTQMGQEVILRCVPISNHLYFYWYRQILGQKVEFLVSFYNNEISEKSEIFDDQFSVERPDGSNFTLKIRSTKLEDSAMYFCASQGAQSTDTQYFGPGTRLTVL.

Turning to this clonotype: This may be a read error, as it is one base from a much larger clone. This chain links TRBV3-1 with TRBJ2-7; D unresolved. The CDR3 consists of 16 residues. Trimming removed 3 bases at V and 0 bases at J, with 15 bases between. In germline, CDR1 is LGHDT, CDR2 YNNKEL (reference sequence). The CDR3 nucleotides are TGTGCCAGCAGCCAGGAGAGGAGTGGGTCCTCCTACGAGCAGTACTTC. This encodes CASSQERSGSSYEQYF.

This clonotype was counted many times. The gene calls are TRBV2 and TRBJ1-4; D is undetermined. The CDR3 sequence is 13 residues long. Trimming left V 7 bases short and J 4 bases short, with 10 bases between. Germline V gives CDR1 SNHLY, CDR2 FYNNEI. As DNA, the CDR3 is TGTGCCAGCACCTCCGGGAGTAATGAAAAACTGTTTTTT. Translating gives CASTSGSNEKLFF.

This clonotype was seen many times. The rearrangement links TRBV28 to TRBJ2-7; D uncertain. In germline, CDR1 is MDHEN, CDR2 SYDVKM. This CDR3 is 10 amino acids long. Trimming took 8 bases from V and 1 from J, leaving 3 bases between them. The CDR3 nucleotides read TGTGCCAGCGGGTCCTACGAGCAGTACTTC. Translating it yields CASGSYEQYF.

There are a few counts of this clonotype. The chain uses TRBV9 and TRBJ2-2, with 10 bases fitting TRBD1. This CDR3 is built from 16 residues. With V trimmed by 3 bases and J by 7 bases, 9 bases remained unmatched. Per the germline V gene, CDR1 is SGDLS and CDR2 is YYNGEE. The DNA of the CDR3 is TGTGCCAGCAGCGCCCAACGACAGGGGGCCGGCGGGGAGCTGTTTTTT. Its translation: CASSAQRQGAGGELFF.

This clonotype was recorded many times. In DNA form, the CDR3 reads TGTGCCAGCAGTTTATCGGGGGCGAACACCGGGGAGCTGTTTTTT. It specifies CASSLSGANTGELFF. The chain links TRBV12-3 or TRBV12-4 to TRBJ2-2, with D perhaps matching TRBD2 (6 bases). Trimming removed 2 bases at V and 0 bases at J, with 7 bases between. The CDR3 totals 15 residues.

This clonotype was picked up many times. The chain employs TRBV20-1 and TRBJ2-4; D may be TRBD2 (7 bases). This CDR3 has 13 amino acids. The germline V gene encodes CDR1 DFQATT and CDR2 SNEGSKA (reference sequence). V gave up 4 bases and J gave up 9 bases, with 16 bases separating them. CDR3 amino acids: CSANRAGAGIQYF. Written as DNA, the CDR3 is TGCAGTGCTAATAGGGCGGGGGCCGGCATTCAGTACTTC.

At least ten counts were recorded for this clonotype. This sequence joins TRBV5-6 and TRBJ1-2; no definite D call. V dropped 0 bases and J dropped 7 bases, with 19 bases sitting between them. The CDR3 spans 16 residues. Per the germline V gene, CDR1 is SGHDT and CDR2 is YYEEEE. The CDR3 protein is CASSLARRQLIGGYTF. The CDR3 bases are TGTGCCAGCAGCTTGGCCAGGAGGCAATTGATAGGTGGCTACACCTTC.

This clonotype appeared once. The chain couples TRBV6-1 to TRBJ2-2, with unresolved D. CDR1 is MNHNS and CDR2 is SASEGT in the germline V gene. V was trimmed by 10 bases and J by 0 bases, leaving 9 bases between them. This CDR3 region has 13 residues. The CDR3 DNA follows: TGTGCCATAAGACAAACGAACACCGGGGAGCTGTTTTTT. Translated: CAIRQTNTGELFF.

With respect to this clonotype: Since a much larger clone is just one base distant, this may be a read error. The chain carries TRBV3-1 and TRBJ2-2; a possible D gene is TRBD2 (6 bases). CDR1 LGHDT and CDR2 YNNKEL come from the germline V gene (reference sequence). The CDR3 spans 12 residues. The CDR3 is CVSRRGPGELFF. CDR3 bases: TGTGTCAGCAGGAGGGGACCCGGGGAGCTGTTTTTT.

The chain links TRBV28 to TRBJ1-2; D possibly corresponds to TRBD1 (5 bases). Looked up from germline, CDR1 is MDHEN and CDR2 is SYDVKM. The germline V and J ends were trimmed by 5 bases and 8 bases, with 15 bases remaining between them. This CDR3 comprises 13 residues. CDR3 DNA sequence: TGTGCCAGCAGTCTGGGACCTCGTGGAGGCTACACCTTC. It is translated as CASSLGPRGGYTF.

About this clonotype: No DNA is shown, since the ends of the CDR3 on it are uncertain; the CDR3 is the one TCRdb lists. The chain carries TRBV10-3 and TRBJ2-2; the DNA was not used to check the table's D call, TRBD2. From its first to its last residue, the CDR3 has 17 amino acids. CDR1 and CDR2 from the germline V gene are ENHRY and SYGVKD. CDR3 sequence: CAISDASGRNTGELFFF.

The chain has TRBV29-1 and TRBJ2-6; TRBD2 might be the D (5 bases). V was cut by 6 bases and J by 1 base, with 10 bases left in between. The CDR3 covers 14 residues. The V gene's germline CDR1 is SQVTM and CDR2 ANQGSEA. CDR3 sequence reads: CSVQRGSGANVLTF. The CDR3 DNA is TGCAGCGTACAACGGGGATCTGGGGCCAACGTCCTGACTTTC.